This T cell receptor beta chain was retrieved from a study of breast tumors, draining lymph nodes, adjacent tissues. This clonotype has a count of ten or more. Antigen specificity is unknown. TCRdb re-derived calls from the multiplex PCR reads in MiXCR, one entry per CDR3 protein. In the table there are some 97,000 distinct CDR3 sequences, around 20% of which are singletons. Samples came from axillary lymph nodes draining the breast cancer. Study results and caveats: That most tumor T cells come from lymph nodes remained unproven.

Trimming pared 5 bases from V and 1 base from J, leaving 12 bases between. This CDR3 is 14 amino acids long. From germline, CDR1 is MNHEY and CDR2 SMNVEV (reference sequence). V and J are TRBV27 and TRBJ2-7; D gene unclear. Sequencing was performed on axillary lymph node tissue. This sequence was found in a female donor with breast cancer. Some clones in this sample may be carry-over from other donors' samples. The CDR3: CASSPLRRSYEQYF. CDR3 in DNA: TGTGCCAGCAGTCCGCTTAGGCGGTCCTACGAGCAGTACTTC.